The 8 T cell receptor beta chains given below trace back to one sample, sequenced in a study of blood T cell dynamics during melanoma immunotherapy. The repertoire was sequenced with immunoSEQ multiplex PCR; TCRdb's copy has only in-frame clones and lacks some. The sample gives 15,000 to 20,000 clones, roughly 84% of which show up once; roughly 8% is in the top ten. The time point was: pre-treatment baseline. Source: blood, taken from a patient treated with checkpoint blockade. These receptors originate from a human donor with melanoma.

V usage is TRBV5-1 and J usage is TRBJ2-1; D may be TRBD1 (6 bases). The CDR3 runs to 13 residues. Germline values: CDR1 SGHRS, CDR2 YFSETQ. The V end was cut by 0 bases, the J end by 5 bases, with 6 bases between. The DNA of the CDR3 is TGCGCCAGCAGCTTGGGGACAGACAATGAGCAGTTCTTC. Protein sequence: CASSLGTDNEQFF.

The chain links TRBV19 to TRBJ2-1; possible D gene TRBD1, 6 bases. The V end lost 7 bases, the J end lost 4 bases, and 17 bases lay between the germline ends. Germline CDR1 and CDR2: LNHDA and SQIVND (reference sequence). The CDR3 covers 15 residues. DNA of the CDR3: TGTGCCAGTATCTCCGGGACACATACTTACAATGAGCAGTTCTTC. It encodes CASISGTHTYNEQFF.

This sequence joins TRBV6-6 and TRBJ2-7, with 9 bases matching TRBD1. The CDR3 runs to 13 residues. The V gene end was trimmed by 6 bases and the J gene end by 7 bases; junction bases not matched to a gene: 7. Germline V CDR1 and CDR2: MNHNY, SVGAGI (reference sequence). CDR3 loop: CASSRGQGGEQYF. The CDR3 coding sequence is TGTGCCAGCAGCAGGGGACAGGGTGGAGAGCAGTACTTC.

The chain uses TRBV19 and TRBJ2-5; D is possibly TRBD2 (5 bases). The end of the DNA aligns better with TRBJ2-7, so the J call may be wrong. The CDR3 runs 13 residues. Germline V CDR1 and CDR2: LNHDA, SQIVND (reference sequence). The CDR3 region is CASSMGEGSEQYF. For the CDR3, the DNA is TGTGCCAGTAGTATGGGTGAGGGCTCCGAGCAGTACTTC.

The count of this clone is one. The rearrangement uses TRBV12-5 and TRBJ1-2; maybe TRBD1 (6 bases). The CDR3 totals 14 residues. V lost 6 bases to trimming and J lost 4 bases, with 15 bases between them. Germline V lookup: CDR1 LGHNT, CDR2 FRNRAP. CDR3 region: CASGGDTTLYGYTF. DNA of the CDR3: TGTGCTAGTGGAGGGGACACGACCCTCTATGGCTACACCTTC.

The CDR3 region is CASSARQHTGELFF. In nucleotides, the CDR3 is TGTGCCAGCAGCGCCCGACAGCACACCGGGGAGCTGTTTTTT. The rearrangement joins TRBV7-8 to TRBJ2-2, with a weak D call TRBD1 (5 bases). The ends were cut back, 5 bases at V and 3 bases at J, with 10 bases in the middle. The V gene's germline CDR1 is SGHVS and CDR2 FQNEAQ. The CDR3 has 14 amino acids. Based on the CDR3 plus reference TRBV7-8 and TRBJ2-2, the full variable domain is GAGVSQSPRYKVAKRGQDVALRCDPISGHVSLFWYQQALGQGPEFLTYFQNEAQLDKSGLPSDRFFAERPEGSVSTLKIQRTQQEDSAVYLCASSARQHTGELFFGEGSRLTVL.

This chain uses TRBV25-1 with TRBJ1-1; D might be TRBD1 (5 bases). Germline V CDR1 and CDR2: MGHDK, SYGVNS. Trimming left V 6 bases short and J 2 bases short, with 13 bases between. This CDR3 spans 14 amino acids. The CDR3 spells CASSRTGANTEAFF. CDR3 bases: TGTGCCAGCAGCAGGACTGGGGCTAACACTGAAGCTTTCTTT.

This rearrangement joins TRBV12-5 to TRBJ1-2; 8 nucleotides line up with TRBD1. CDR1 is LGHNT and CDR2 is FRNRAP in the germline V gene. The CDR3 is 15 amino acids. The V segment lost 6 bases and the J segment 4 bases; nucleotides outside the gene matches: 10. This CDR3 is CASGYPLDRVYGYTF. CDR3 DNA sequence: TGTGCTAGTGGCTACCCTTTGGACAGGGTCTATGGCTACACCTTC.